One sample yielded the 10 T cell receptor beta chains listed below, sequenced in a study of T cells after yellow fever vaccination. TCRdb redid the calling of the 5' RACE reads with MiXCR, one entry per CDR3 protein. The sample has more than 300,000 distinct CDR3 sequences, about 10% seen once. The sample consisted of CD4+ T cells sorted from PBMCs, taken 45 days after the yellow fever booster vaccination. The source is a man aged 18 to 30 who received the YFV17D yellow fever vaccine.

In this sample, this clonotype turned up a few times. The V and J genes are TRBV7-2 and TRBJ1-1; perhaps TRBD1 as D (5 bases). V was shortened by 5 bases and J by 2 bases, with 12 bases between the two germline ends. Germline loops: CDR1 SGHTA, CDR2 FQGNSA. The CDR3 is made up of 14 amino acids. The CDR3 loop reads CASSPARDNTEAFF. The CDR3, as DNA: TGTGCCAGCAGCCCGGCCAGGGATAACACTGAAGCTTTCTTT.

To note about this clonotype: One base away lies a much larger clone, so this may be a sequencing read error. The J gene is TRBJ2-1, the V gene TRBV29-1, with D possibly being TRBD2 (7 bases). Deletions cut 0 bases from V and 3 bases from J, with 15 bases between. Germline V gives CDR1 SQVTM, CDR2 ANQGSEA. The CDR3 contains 16 residues. The DNA of the CDR3 is TGCAGCGTTGAAGAGGCCCGCGGGGGCCGCTACAATGAGCAGTTCTTC. Translating it yields CSVEEARGGRYNEQFF.

This clonotype turned up a few times. This sequence joins TRBV7-2 and TRBJ1-1, with 7 bases aligning to TRBD1. V lost 8 bases and J lost 0; bases outside the gene matches: 3. Germline values: CDR1 SGHTA, CDR2 FQGNSA. The CDR3 extends over 13 amino acids. The CDR3 nucleotides read TGTGCCAGCGGGACAGCAATGAACACTGAAGCTTTCTTT. It specifies CASGTAMNTEAFF.

This clonotype was counted only a few times. V gene TRBV6-1 combines with J gene TRBJ2-2; TRBD1 matches at 7 bases. Trimming took 1 base from V and 2 from J; bases not matched to a gene: 7. CDR1 and CDR2 (germline): MNHNS, SASEGT. The CDR3 spans 17 residues. CDR3 nucleotide sequence: TGTGCCAGCAGTGAAGTCCTACAGGGGCGAAACACCGGGGAGCTGTTTTTT. Protein sequence: CASSEVLQGRNTGELFF.

In this sample, this clonotype turned up many times. V usage is TRBV6-2 or TRBV6-3 and J usage is TRBJ1-4; D remains ambiguous. Germline CDR1 and CDR2: MNHEY and SVGEGT. There are 15 residues in the CDR3. V was clipped by 0 bases and J by 4 bases, with 9 bases between them. In DNA form, the CDR3 reads TGTGCCAGCAGTTACTCTATCGGAGATAATGAAAAACTGTTTTTT. Translated: CASSYSIGDNEKLFF.

The table lists this clonotype with a few counts. The rearrangement joins TRBV7-6 to TRBJ2-1; 9 bases line up with TRBD2. From germline, CDR1 is SGHVS and CDR2 FNYEAQ. The CDR3 has 16 residues. Losses at the gene ends were 4 bases for V and 7 bases for J; bases not matched to a gene: 11. CDR3 amino acids: CASSSRPAGGNNEQFF. The CDR3 coding sequence is TGTGCCAGCAGCTCTCGTCCAGCGGGGGGTAATAATGAGCAGTTCTTC.

V is TRBV29-1 and J is TRBJ2-7, with 12 bases identical to TRBD1. Trimming at V came to 6 bases and at J to 6 bases, leaving 12 bases not matched to a gene. The CDR3 extends over 15 amino acids. Germline CDR1 reads SQVTM; CDR2 reads ANQGSEA. The CDR3 is CSVRRSGTGGVEQYF. DNA of the CDR3: TGCAGCGTGAGACGGTCGGGGACAGGGGGCGTCGAGCAGTACTTC.

In its sample, this clonotype was seen a few times. This rearrangement joins TRBV12-3 or TRBV12-4 to TRBJ1-5, with TRBD1 identical over 7 bases. This CDR3 region has 19 residues. V was pared by 7 bases and J by 6 bases, with 24 bases of the junction left unmatched. The CDR3 DNA is TGTGCCAGCACTTCCTTAGGGGGCGTGGGACAGAGTTACCTTCAGCCCCAGCATTTT. Residues: CASTSLGGVGQSYLQPQHF.

Only one count was recorded for this clonotype. The chain combines TRBV6-2 or TRBV6-3 with TRBJ2-5, with a tentative D call TRBD1 (5 bases). The germline V and J ends were trimmed by 3 bases and 3 bases, with 20 bases remaining between them. Germline loops: CDR1 MNHEY, CDR2 SVGEGT. This CDR3 region has 17 residues. CDR3 region: CASSYGGAVGLEETQYF. For the CDR3, the DNA is TGTGCCAGCAGTTATGGTGGGGCAGTTGGGCTGGAAGAGACCCAGTACTTC.

This clonotype was found a few times. The chain has TRBV7-2 and TRBJ2-5; 7 positions match TRBD2. The CDR3 consists of 15 residues. CDR1 and CDR2 (germline): SGHTA, FQGNSA. With 6 bases clipped from V and 5 bases from J, the junction kept 12 bases outside the gene matches. The CDR3 protein is CASRFTSDPTETQYF. The CDR3, as DNA: TGTGCCAGCAGGTTCACTAGCGACCCGACGGAGACCCAGTACTTC.